These 25 T cell receptor beta chains originate from one sample sequenced in a study of cytomegalovirus exposure and HLA in healthy donors. Sequenced by immunoSEQ multiplex PCR; TCRdb stores in-frame clones only, minus some. The repertoire holds under 100,000 clones, with roughly 95% as singletons. Sequenced sample: PBMCs. The source of these receptors is a woman under 30 in good health and CMV-seronegative.

This chain connects TRBV19 to TRBJ2-5; 12 nucleotides align to TRBD2. From germline, CDR1 is LNHDA and CDR2 SQIVND (reference sequence). The CDR3 sequence is 15 residues long. Trimming at V came to 8 bases and at J to 4 bases, leaving 8 bases not matched to a gene. The chain's CDR3 is CASGRLAGEGETQYF. DNA for the CDR3: TGTGCCAGTGGGAGACTAGCGGGAGAGGGAGAGACCCAGTACTTC.

The J gene is TRBJ2-7, the V gene TRBV7-9, with 7 bases lining up with TRBD1. Per the germline V gene, CDR1 is SEHNR and CDR2 is FQNEAQ (reference sequence). The CDR3 runs 14 residues. Unmatched junction bases numbered 5, after V lost 2 bases and J lost 4 bases. CDR3 sequence: CASSLMGQSYEQYF. The CDR3, as DNA: TGTGCCAGCAGCTTAATGGGACAGAGTTACGAGCAGTACTTC. The whole variable domain, remainder taken from reference TRBV7-9 and TRBJ2-7, is DTGVSQNPRHKITKRGQNVTFRCDPISEHNRLYWYRQTLGQGPEFLTYFQNEAQLEKSRLLSDRFSAERPKGSFSTLEIQRTEQGDSAMYLCASSLMGQSYEQYFGPGTRLTVT.

The chain links TRBV5-4 to TRBJ2-2; D perhaps matches TRBD1 (6 bases). This CDR3 is built from 13 residues. Germline CDR1 SGHNT, CDR2 YYREEE (reference sequence). Trimming took 4 bases from V and 7 from J, leaving 11 bases between them. The CDR3 spells CASSQGQSGELFF. The CDR3 DNA reads as TGTGCCAGCAGCCAAGGACAGAGCGGGGAGCTGTTTTTT.

The chain links TRBV29-1 to TRBJ2-3, with 10 bases that match TRBD2. The junction had 14 bases not matched to a gene; V was cut back by 8 bases and J by 6 bases. Germline-derived CDR1 and CDR2 are SQVTM and ANQGSEA. The CDR3 sequence is 15 residues long. CDR3 loop: CSTVVGSGRTDTQYF. Written as DNA, the CDR3 is TGCAGCACGGTCGTTGGTAGCGGGAGGACGGATACGCAGTATTTT.

The V and J genes are TRBV27 and TRBJ2-1; 10 bases fit TRBD1. Trimming at V came to 0 bases and at J to 6 bases, leaving 2 bases not matched to a gene. Germline assignment: CDR1 MNHEY and CDR2 SMNVEV (reference sequence). CDR3 length equals 15 residues. CDR3 DNA: TGTGCCAGCAGTTTATCCGGGACAGGGGTCAATGAGCAGTTCTTC. Its translation: CASSLSGTGVNEQFF.

The rearrangement links TRBV4-1 to TRBJ2-7, with TRBD1 matching 10 bases. This CDR3 comprises 16 residues. The germline CDR1 and CDR2 sequences are MGHRA and YSYEKL. The V and J ends lost 3 bases and 2 bases, in that order; junction bases with no gene match: 7. CDR3 amino acids: CASSQGRDRGTYEQYF. CDR3 DNA: TGCGCCAGCAGCCAGGGTCGGGACAGGGGCACCTACGAGCAGTACTTC.

The V gene is TRBV4-1, the J gene TRBJ2-3; D is undetermined. The germline V and J ends were trimmed by 1 base and 1 base, with 6 bases remaining between them. The CDR3 is made up of 14 amino acids. The germline V gene encodes CDR1 MGHRA and CDR2 YSYEKL. CDR3 in DNA: TGCGCCAGCAGCCAAGTTGGAGGCACAGATACGCAGTATTTT. Translation gives CASSQVGGTDTQYF.

The J gene is TRBJ1-2, the V gene TRBV27; tentatively, D is TRBD1 (6 bases). CDR1 and CDR2 (germline): MNHEY, SMNVEV (reference sequence). The CDR3 runs 17 residues. Trimming removed 5 bases from V and 1 base from J, with 20 bases in between. The chain's CDR3 is CASSQIGRGLYNYGYTF. The CDR3, as DNA: TGTGCCAGCAGTCAGATCGGCAGGGGCCTCTATAACTATGGCTACACCTTC.

The chain links TRBV27 to TRBJ1-1; 8 bases line up with TRBD1. Germline V gene data show CDR1 as MNHEY and CDR2 as SMNVEV (reference sequence). V dropped 3 bases and J dropped 10; count of bases not matched to a gene: 13. The CDR3 consists of 15 residues. Here the CDR3 DNA reads TGTGCCAGCAGTTTTCTCAACCGGGACAGGTCCCCAGCTTTCTTT. This translates into CASSFLNRDRSPAFF.

The rearrangement links TRBV9 to TRBJ2-2; TRBD2 agrees at 12 bases. The J segment lost 4 bases and the V segment lost 0 bases, leaving 1 base of the junction unmatched. The CDR3 consists of 16 residues. CDR1 is SGDLS, CDR2 YYNGEE, per germline. Written as DNA, the CDR3 is TGTGCCAGCAGCGTAGCTAGCGGGAGGGCCACCGGGGAGCTGTTTTTT. Its protein is CASSVASGRATGELFF.

This clone came up once. A read error may produce the germline difference seen at one junction end. The chain uses TRBV5-4 and TRBJ1-4, with TRBD1 matching 7 bases. CDR3 length: 14 residues. From germline, CDR1 is SGHNT and CDR2 YYREEE (reference sequence). Here the CDR3 reads CASRLDRSDEKLFF. The CDR3 DNA reads TGTGCCAGCAGATTGGACAGGTCGGATGAAAAACTGTTTTTT.

V usage is TRBV6-5 and J usage is TRBJ2-7; TRBD1 matches at 7 bases. The CDR3 covers 14 residues. V shed 2 bases and J 3 bases; nucleotides not matched to a gene: 4. The germline gives CDR1 MNHEY, CDR2 SVGAGI. The CDR3 nucleotides are TGTGCCAGCAGTTACGACAGGGTAAACTACGAGCAGTACTTC. Translation gives CASSYDRVNYEQYF.

This clone appeared a single time. The rearrangement uses TRBV2 and TRBJ1-3, with D maybe TRBD1 (6 bases). Germline-derived CDR1 and CDR2 are SNHLY and FYNNEI. The CDR3 length is 15 residues. The V and J ends lost 7 bases and 0 bases respectively, with 13 bases between them. Here the CDR3 reads CASKGHPGSGNTIYF. The CDR3 DNA follows: TGTGCCAGCAAGGGACACCCCGGCTCTGGAAACACCATATATTTT. The full variable domain, in which reference TRBV2 and TRBJ1-3 provide the parts outside the CDR3, is EPEVTQTPSHQVTQMGQEVILRCVPISNHLYFYWYRQILGQKVEFLVSFYNNEISEKSEIFDDQFSVERPDGSNFTLKIRSTKLEDSAMYFCASKGHPGSGNTIYFGEGSWLTVV.

The chain combines TRBV6-8 with TRBJ2-5, with D unclear. Germline V gene data show CDR1 as MNHGY and CDR2 as SAAAGT. V lost 2 bases, J lost 3 bases, and 10 bases lay in between. The CDR3 is made up of 14 amino acids. The DNA of the CDR3 is TGTGCCAGCAGTTACAACCATTCGGAAGAGACCCAGTACTTC. This sequence encodes CASSYNHSEETQYF.

The genes are TRBV2 and TRBJ2-7; D gene ambiguous. The V end lost 8 bases, the J end lost 6 bases, and 17 bases lay between the germline ends. The CDR3 runs 13 residues. CDR1 SNHLY and CDR2 FYNNEI come from the germline V gene. DNA for the CDR3: TGTGCCAGCGCCCCGTCCTTAGCCAGCGAGCAGTACTTC. It yields the protein CASAPSLASEQYF.

The genes are TRBV19 and TRBJ2-2; maybe TRBD1 (6 bases). V was pared by 8 bases and J by 0 bases, with 16 bases between. The CDR3 covers 16 residues. Looked up from germline, CDR1 is LNHDA and CDR2 is SQIVND (reference sequence). CDR3 amino acids: CASRDAGQPNTGELFF. CDR3 DNA: TGTGCCAGTCGAGATGCCGGACAGCCGAACACCGGGGAGCTGTTTTTT.

J is TRBJ2-2 and V is TRBV15, with 10 bases lining up with TRBD1. Trimming removed 5 bases from V and 5 bases from J; junction bases left unmatched: 8. Germline loops: CDR1 LNHNV, CDR2 YYDKDF (reference sequence). The CDR3 totals 16 residues. CDR3 nucleotide sequence: TGTGCCACCAGCTCCTCGGACAGGGGGGTGACCGGGGAGCTGTTTTTT. It specifies CATSSSDRGVTGELFF.

The chain uses TRBV6-1 and TRBJ1-5; D uncertain. Germline values: CDR1 MNHNS, CDR2 SASEGT. V was clipped by 3 bases and J by 2 bases, with 5 bases between them. This CDR3 has 13 residues. The CDR3 nucleotides are TGTGCCAGCAGTGAGTCAGGCAATCAGCCCCAGCATTTT. Translated, it gives CASSESGNQPQHF.

V usage is TRBV5-1 and J usage is TRBJ1-1; D unresolved. V lost 3 bases, J lost 0 bases, and 6 bases lay in between. The CDR3 totals 13 residues. Germline values: CDR1 SGHRS, CDR2 YFSETQ. In DNA, the CDR3 is TGCGCCAGCAGCTGGGAGGTGAACACTGAAGCTTTCTTT. It codes for CASSWEVNTEAFF.

The rearrangement joins TRBV10-1 to TRBJ2-7, with a possible D match to TRBD2 (6 bases). This CDR3 region has 15 residues. The V gene's germline CDR1 is WNHNN and CDR2 SYGVQD (reference sequence). V was trimmed by 0 bases and J by 0 bases, leaving 9 bases between them. CDR3 coding DNA: TGCGCCAGCAGTGAGTCGGGGGGAGGCTCCTACGAGCAGTACTTC. Amino acid sequence: CASSESGGGSYEQYF.

The J gene is TRBJ1-5, the V gene TRBV21-1; TRBD1 reflects the table's D call only, with no check against the DNA. TRBV21-1 is marked as a pseudogene. The CDR3 spans 14 residues. The CDR3 bases are TGTGCCAGCAGCGACCGGGACAGAGGACAGCCCCAGCATTTT. Translating it yields CASSDRDRGQPQHF.

This rearrangement joins TRBV5-4 to TRBJ2-7; 12 bases map to TRBD1. V was clipped by 3 bases and J by 6 bases; unmatched bases: 7. This CDR3 has 15 residues. Germline lookup yields CDR1 SGHNT and CDR2 YYREEE (reference sequence). CDR3 DNA: TGTGCCAGCAGCTCCCACGGGACAGGGGGCTTCGAGCAGTACTTC. It translates to CASSSHGTGGFEQYF. Complete variable domain (other parts from reference TRBV5-4 and TRBJ2-7): ETGVTQSPTHLIKTRGQQVTLRCSSQSGHNTVSWYQQALGQGPQFIFQYYREEENGRGNFPPRFSGLQFPNYSSELNVNALELDDSALYLCASSSHGTGGFEQYFGPGTRLTVT.

The chain carries TRBV28 and TRBJ1-2; D perhaps matches TRBD1 (5 bases). Per the germline V gene, CDR1 is MDHEN and CDR2 is SYDVKM. The CDR3 sequence is 14 residues long. Trimming pared 5 bases from V and 5 bases from J, leaving 15 bases between. CDR3 in amino acids: CASSPTGRRYGYTF. In DNA, the CDR3 is TGTGCCAGCAGTCCCACAGGCAGAAGATATGGCTACACCTTC.

The chain links TRBV10-3 to TRBJ1-1; no clear D gene. Trimming shortened V by 10 bases and J by 5 bases, and 20 bases separated the two germline ends. Germline V gene lookup returns CDR1 ENHRY and CDR2 SYGVKD. This CDR3 has 14 residues. This CDR3 is CATKKNDRSTEAFF. CDR3 nucleotides: TGTGCCACCAAGAAAAACGATAGATCGACTGAAGCTTTCTTT.

The chain recombines TRBV4-3 with TRBJ2-1; 8 bases fit TRBD1. J gave up 5 bases and V 4 bases, and 4 bases lay outside the gene matches. Germline loops: CDR1 LGHNA, CDR2 YSLEER. This CDR3 is 14 amino acids long. The DNA of the CDR3 is TGCGCCAGCAGCCCCGGGACAGGAAACAATGAGCAGTTCTTC. Translated, it gives CASSPGTGNNEQFF.